This T cell receptor (beta chain) was recovered during a study of blood T cell repertoires in COVID-19. Study overall: Samples came from the United States, Italy and Spain, spanning acute and convalescent COVID-19. PBMCs, B-cell-depleted T cells, or T cells provided the cDNA or gDNA that made up the material.

The protocol was immunoSEQ multiplex PCR, while the TCRdb copy is restricted to in-frame clones and leaves out a portion. The sample lists 10,000 to 15,000 clones, approximately 70% occurring once. Trimming took 6 bases from V and 7 from J, leaving 28 bases between them. Germline V gene sequence: CDR1 MDHEN, CDR2 SYDVKM. The CDR3 spans 17 residues. The chain has TRBV28 and TRBJ2-7; possible D gene TRBD1, 6 bases. The clonotype comes from a man in his 60s with COVID-19, enrolled during active disease. Material: peripheral blood. CDR3 in amino acids: CASSPVGALPGNEEQYF. In nucleotides, the CDR3 is TGTGCCAGCAGCCCAGTGGGGGCTCTCCCGGGAAACGAGGAGCAGTACTTC.